Following are 2 T cell receptor beta chains from one sample sequenced in a study of blood T cell repertoires in COVID-19. Sequencing used immunoSEQ multiplex PCR; TCRdb keeps in-frame clones, though not all of them. The table includes roughly 140,000 clones, about 87% detected once. The sequencing sample was made of peripheral blood. The receptor source for this set is a woman older than 75 with acute or convalescent COVID-19.

CDR3 sequence reads: CASSQWASGSQETQYF. DNA for the CDR3: TGTGCCAGCAGCCAATGGGCTAGCGGGAGTCAAGAGACCCAGTACTTC. This sequence joins TRBV3-1 (or the pseudogene TRBV3-2) and TRBJ2-5; 10 nucleotides line up with TRBD2. The germline V gene has CDR1 LGHDT and CDR2 YNNKEL (reference sequence). The CDR3 loop spans 16 amino acids. Germline trimming cut 2 bases from V and 2 bases from J; bases unmatched to any gene: 5.

J is TRBJ1-2 and V is TRBV24-1; tentatively, D is TRBD1 (5 bases). Germline V lookup: CDR1 KGHDR, CDR2 SFDVKD. V lost 4 bases and J lost 4, with 12 bases in between. The CDR3 loop spans 14 amino acids. For the CDR3, the DNA is TGTGCCACCAGTGACACGACAGTGACCTATGGCTACACCTTC. Translated: CATSDTTVTYGYTF.